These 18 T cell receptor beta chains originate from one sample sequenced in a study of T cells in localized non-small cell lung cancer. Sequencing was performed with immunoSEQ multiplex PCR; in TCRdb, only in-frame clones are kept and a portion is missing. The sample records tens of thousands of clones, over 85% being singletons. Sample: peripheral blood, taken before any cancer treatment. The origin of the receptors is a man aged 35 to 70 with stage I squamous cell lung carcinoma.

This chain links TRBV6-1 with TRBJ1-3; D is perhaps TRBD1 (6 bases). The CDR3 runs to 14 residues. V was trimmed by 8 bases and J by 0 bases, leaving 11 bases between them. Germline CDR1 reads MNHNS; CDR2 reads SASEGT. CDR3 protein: CASLDRSSGNTIYF. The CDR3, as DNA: TGTGCCAGCCTTGACAGGAGCTCTGGAAACACCATATATTTT.

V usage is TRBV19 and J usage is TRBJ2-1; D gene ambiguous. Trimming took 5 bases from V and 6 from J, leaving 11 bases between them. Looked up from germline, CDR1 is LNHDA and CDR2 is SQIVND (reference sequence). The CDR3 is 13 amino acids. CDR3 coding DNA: TGTGCCAGTAGTGCCCAAACCGGCAATGAGCAGTTCTTC. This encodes CASSAQTGNEQFF.

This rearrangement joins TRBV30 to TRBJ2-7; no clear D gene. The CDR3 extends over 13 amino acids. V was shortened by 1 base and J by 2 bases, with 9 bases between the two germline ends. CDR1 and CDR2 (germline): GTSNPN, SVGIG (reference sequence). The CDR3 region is CAWSEGDPYEQYF. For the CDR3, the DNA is TGTGCCTGGAGTGAAGGAGACCCCTACGAGCAGTACTTC.

The CDR3 is CASSTGVYEQYF. CDR3 nucleotides: TGTGCCAGCAGTACAGGGGTTTACGAGCAGTACTTC. This chain links TRBV27 with TRBJ2-7, with TRBD1 matching over 7 bases. The V gene's germline CDR1 is MNHEY and CDR2 SMNVEV (reference sequence). The CDR3 extends over 12 amino acids. Trimming at V came to 5 bases and at J to 4 bases, leaving 2 bases not matched to a gene.

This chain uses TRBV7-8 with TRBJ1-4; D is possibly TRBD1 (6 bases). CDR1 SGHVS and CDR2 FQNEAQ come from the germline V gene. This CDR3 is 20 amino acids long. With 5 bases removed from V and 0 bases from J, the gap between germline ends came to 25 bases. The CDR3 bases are TGTGCCAGCAGCCTCAGACAGGCAGGGCTCACCCGAGCAACTAATGAAAAACTGTTTTTT. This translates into CASSLRQAGLTRATNEKLFF. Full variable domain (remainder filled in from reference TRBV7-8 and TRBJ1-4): GAGVSQSPRYKVAKRGQDVALRCDPISGHVSLFWYQQALGQGPEFLTYFQNEAQLDKSGLPSDRFFAERPEGSVSTLKIQRTQQEDSAVYLCASSLRQAGLTRATNEKLFFGSGTQLSVL.

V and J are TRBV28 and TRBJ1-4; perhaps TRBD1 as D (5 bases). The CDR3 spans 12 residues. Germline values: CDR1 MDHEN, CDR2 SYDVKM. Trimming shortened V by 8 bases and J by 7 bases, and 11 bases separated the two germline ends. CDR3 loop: CASRRGSEKLFF. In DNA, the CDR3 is TGTGCCAGCCGCCGGGGGAGTGAAAAACTGTTTTTT.

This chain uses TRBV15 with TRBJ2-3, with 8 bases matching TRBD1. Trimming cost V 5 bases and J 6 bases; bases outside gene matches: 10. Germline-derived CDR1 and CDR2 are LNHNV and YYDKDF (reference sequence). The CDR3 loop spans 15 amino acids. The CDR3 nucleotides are TGTGCCACCAGCGCGGCTCGGACAGGGTCGGATACGCAGTATTTT. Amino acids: CATSAARTGSDTQYF.

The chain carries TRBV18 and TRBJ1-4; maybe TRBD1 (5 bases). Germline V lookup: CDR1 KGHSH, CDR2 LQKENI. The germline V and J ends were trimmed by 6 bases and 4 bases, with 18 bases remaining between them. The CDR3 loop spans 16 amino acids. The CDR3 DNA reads TGTGCCAGCTCTCAGGGACCGGGATTCCTTAATGAAAAACTGTTTTTT. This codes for CASSQGPGFLNEKLFF.

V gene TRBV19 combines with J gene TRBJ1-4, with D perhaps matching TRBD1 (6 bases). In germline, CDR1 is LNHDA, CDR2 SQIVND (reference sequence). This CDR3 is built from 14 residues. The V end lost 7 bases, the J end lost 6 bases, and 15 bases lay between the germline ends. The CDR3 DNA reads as TGTGCCAGTAACCAACAGGGAGGTGATGAAAAACTGTTTTTT. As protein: CASNQQGGDEKLFF.

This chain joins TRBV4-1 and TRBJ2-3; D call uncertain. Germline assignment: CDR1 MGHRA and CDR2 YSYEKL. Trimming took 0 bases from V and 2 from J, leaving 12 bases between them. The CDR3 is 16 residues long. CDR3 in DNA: TGCGCCAGCAGCCAAGAAGGGCCACCAGCCACAGATACGCAGTATTTT. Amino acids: CASSQEGPPATDTQYF.

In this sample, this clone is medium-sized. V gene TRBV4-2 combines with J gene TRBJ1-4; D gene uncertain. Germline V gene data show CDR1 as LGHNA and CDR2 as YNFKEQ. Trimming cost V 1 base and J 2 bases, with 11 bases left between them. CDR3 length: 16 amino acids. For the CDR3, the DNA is TGTGCCAGCAGCCAAGGGGGAACCTCTACTAATGAAAAACTGTTTTTT. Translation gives CASSQGGTSTNEKLFF.

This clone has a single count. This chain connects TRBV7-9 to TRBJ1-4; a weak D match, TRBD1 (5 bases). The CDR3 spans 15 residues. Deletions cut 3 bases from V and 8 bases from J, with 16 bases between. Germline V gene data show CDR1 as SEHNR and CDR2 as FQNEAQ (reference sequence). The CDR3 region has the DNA TGTGCCAGCAGCTTCCTTGGGGGGACGGGGGAAAAACTGTTTTTT. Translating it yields CASSFLGGTGEKLFF.

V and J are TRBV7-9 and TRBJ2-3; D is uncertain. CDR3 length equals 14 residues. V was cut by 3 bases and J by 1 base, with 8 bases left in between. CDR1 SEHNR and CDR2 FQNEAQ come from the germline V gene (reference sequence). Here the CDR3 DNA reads TGTGCCAGCAGCTTGAGCGTTGGCACAGATACGCAGTATTTT. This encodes CASSLSVGTDTQYF.

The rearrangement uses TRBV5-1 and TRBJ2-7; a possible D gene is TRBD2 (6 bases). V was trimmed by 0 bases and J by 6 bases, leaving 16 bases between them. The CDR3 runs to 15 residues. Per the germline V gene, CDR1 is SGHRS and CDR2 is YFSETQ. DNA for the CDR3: TGCGCCAGCAGCTTGGCCCAGGTAGCGGCCTTCGAGCAGTACTTC. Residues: CASSLAQVAAFEQYF.

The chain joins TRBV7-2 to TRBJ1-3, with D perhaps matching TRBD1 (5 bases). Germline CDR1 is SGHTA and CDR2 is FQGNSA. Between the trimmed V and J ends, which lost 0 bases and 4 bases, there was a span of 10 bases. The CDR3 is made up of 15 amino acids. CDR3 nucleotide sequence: TGTGCCAGCAGCTTAGCGCGACAGTACGGAAACACCATATATTTT. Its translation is CASSLARQYGNTIYF. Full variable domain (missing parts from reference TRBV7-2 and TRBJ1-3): GAGVSQSPSNKVTEKGKDVELRCDPISGHTALYWYRQSLGQGLEFLIYFQGNSAPDKSGLPSDRFSAERTGGSVSTLTIQRTQQEDSAVYLCASSLARQYGNTIYFGEGSWLTVV.

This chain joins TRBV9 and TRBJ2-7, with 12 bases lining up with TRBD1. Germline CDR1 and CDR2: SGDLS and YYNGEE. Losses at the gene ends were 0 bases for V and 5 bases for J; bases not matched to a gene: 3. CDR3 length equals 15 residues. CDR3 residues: CASSVAGTGGDEQYF. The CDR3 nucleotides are TGTGCCAGCAGCGTAGCTGGGACAGGGGGCGACGAGCAGTACTTC. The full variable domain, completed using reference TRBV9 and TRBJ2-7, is DSGVTQTPKHLITATGQRVTLRCSPRSGDLSVYWYQQSLDQGLQFLIQYYNGEERAKGNILERFSAQQFPDLHSELNLSSLELGDSALYFCASSVAGTGGDEQYFGPGTRLTVT.

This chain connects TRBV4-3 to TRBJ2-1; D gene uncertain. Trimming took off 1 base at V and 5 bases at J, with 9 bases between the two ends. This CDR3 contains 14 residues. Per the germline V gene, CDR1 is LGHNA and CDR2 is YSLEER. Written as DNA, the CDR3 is TGCGCCAGCAGCCAAGTTGGGGTCGACAATGAGCAGTTCTTC. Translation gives CASSQVGVDNEQFF.

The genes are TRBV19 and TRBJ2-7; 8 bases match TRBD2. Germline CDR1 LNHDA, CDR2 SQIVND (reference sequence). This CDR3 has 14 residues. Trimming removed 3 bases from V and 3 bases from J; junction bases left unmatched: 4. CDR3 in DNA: TGTGCCAGTAGTATTGCCGGGACTAGCTACGAGCAGTACTTC. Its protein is CASSIAGTSYEQYF.